These T cell receptor beta chains were read from a single sample in a study of cytomegalovirus exposure and HLA in healthy donors. Libraries were prepared by immunoSEQ multiplex PCR; TCRdb keeps only in-frame clonotypes and omits some of them. The sample has about 240,000 clones; approximately 81% are singletons. The source material was PBMCs. The source is a woman in her sixties or seventies in good health and CMV-seropositive. Both conserved end residues are part of each CDR3. The D gene is left open where the match is weak. A row's size may be missing; if present it is once, few, many or a size class.

J,size,D,V,CDR3,DNA
TRBJ2-1,once,TRBD2,TRBV10-3,CAISRTSGHNEQFF,TGTGCCATCAGCCGGACTAGCGGACACAATGAGCAGTTCTTC
TRBJ2-3,NA,TRBD2,TRBV9,CASSGSGRNPDTQYF,TGTGCCAGCAGCGGTAGCGGGAGGAATCCAGATACGCAGTATTTT
TRBJ1-4,NA,TRBD1,TRBV27,CASSLRTGLGEKLFF,TGTGCCAGCAGTCTCCGGACAGGGTTGGGGGAAAAACTGTTTTTT
TRBJ1-1,few,NA,TRBV29-1,CSVHRVMNTEAFF,TGCAGCGTACACAGGGTGATGAACACTGAAGCTTTCTTT
TRBJ2-1,NA,TRBD1,TRBV7-3,CASSRQGPYNEQFF,TGTGCCAGCAGCCGACAGGGACCCTACAATGAGCAGTTCTTC
TRBJ1-3,NA,NA,TRBV7-2,CASSKQGRGGNTIYF,TGTGCCAGCAGCAAACAGGGTCGGGGAGGAAACACCATATATTTT
TRBJ2-1,once,TRBD2,TRBV7-9,CASRGVVAEQFF,TGTGCCAGCCGGGGGGTCGTGGCTGAGCAGTTCTTC
TRBJ2-7,once,NA,TRBV7-2,CASSLPSYEQYF,TGTGCCAGCAGCTTACCCTCCTACGAGCAGTACTTC
TRBJ2-7,NA,TRBD2,TRBV4-1,CASSQTPSGTGDEQYF,TGCGCCAGCAGCCAAACCCCTAGCGGGACGGGCGACGAGCAGTACTTC
TRBJ2-7,NA,NA,TRBV6-5,CASSYRAGAGEQYF,TGTGCCAGCAGTTATAGGGCAGGGGCCGGCGAGCAGTACTTC